This TCR beta chain came from a study of OX40 agonist ivuxolimab in advanced cancers. Across the whole study: Anti-PD-1, anti-PD-L1 or anti-CTLA-4 therapy given earlier was allowed, and over 35% had some. The study reported partial responses in three patients: one hepatocellular carcinoma, two cutaneous melanoma.

In the case of this clone: Its cognate antigen is unknown.

The study, taken as a whole, reports: Among the lowest peripheral clonal expansion occurred in 0.1-3.0 mg/kg partial responders.

The CDR3 consists of 15 residues. Trimming pared 8 bases from V and 2 bases from J, leaving 18 bases between. In germline, CDR1 is KGHSY, CDR2 FQNENV. Assay: immunoSEQ multiplex PCR; the TCRdb copy retains only in-frame clones and omits some. The top ten clones hold 2% to 3% of a sample with tens of thousands of clones, 84% of them seen once. The chain employs TRBV16 and TRBJ2-5; TRBD2 is a possible D gene (6 bases). This clonotype originated in an adult with an advanced solid tumor such as melanoma, head and neck, liver or kidney cancer. The starting material was CD4+ or CD8+ T cells sorted from blood, obtained in a trial of the OX40 agonist ivuxolimab. The CDR3 nucleotides read TGTGCCAGCGGAGCGACTAGAGGGGCTCAAGAGACCCAGTACTTC. It translates to CASGATRGAQETQYF.